This record concerns one T cell receptor (beta chain) sequence. This entry is derived from a study of blood T cell repertoires in COVID-19. Study in general: Samples came from the United States, Italy and Spain, spanning acute and convalescent COVID-19.

Germline-derived CDR1 and CDR2 are MDHEN and SYDVKM. The CDR3 loop spans 14 amino acids. Trimming removed 3 bases from V and 2 bases from J, with 11 bases in between. The assay was immunoSEQ multiplex PCR, and TCRdb's table has in-frame clones only and misses some. The sample shows 200,000 to 300,000 clones, just under 85% of them seen only once. This TCR came from a man between 50 and 59 years old with acute or convalescent COVID-19. Sequenced sample: peripheral blood. V gene TRBV28 combines with J gene TRBJ2-7; weak D call: TRBD1 (5 bases). In DNA form, the CDR3 reads TGTGCCAGCAGTTTGAGACAGTTCGCCTACGAGCAGTACTTC. It translates to CASSLRQFAYEQYF.